The 21 T cell receptor beta chains listed next were all sequenced from one sample in a study of cytotoxic CD8 clonotypes in ibrutinib-treated CLL. Produced via immunoSEQ multiplex PCR; TCRdb's table is partial and in-frame only. The repertoire holds some 200,000 clones, with more than 70% as singletons. The sample was PBMCs, taken after 12 months of ibrutinib treatment. The origin of the receptors is a human donor with chronic lymphocytic leukemia.

This clone was observed once. The chain employs TRBV6-1 and TRBJ2-3; D uncertain. With 3 bases removed from V and 0 bases from J, the gap between germline ends came to 1 base. Germline V CDR1 and CDR2: MNHNS, SASEGT. The CDR3 is 12 amino acids. The chain's CDR3 is CASSESTDTQYF. The CDR3 coding sequence is TGTGCCAGCAGTGAGAGCACAGATACGCAGTATTTT.

This clone turned up a few times. J is TRBJ1-1 and V is TRBV4-1; 7 nucleotides align to TRBD1. The CDR3 is 14 amino acids. J gave up 3 bases and V 7 bases, and 8 bases lay outside the gene matches. Germline V gene sequence: CDR1 MGHRA, CDR2 YSYEKL. In nucleotides, the CDR3 is TGCGCCAGCACCAGGGGGGGGAGGGACACTGAAGCTTTCTTT. Translated: CASTRGGRDTEAFF.

This rearrangement joins TRBV29-1 to TRBJ1-5, with a tentative D call TRBD1 (6 bases). The CDR3 covers 13 residues. Germline loops: CDR1 SQVTM, CDR2 ANQGSEA. The ends were cut back, 1 base at V and 3 bases at J, with 7 bases in the middle. The CDR3 loop is CSVEGTANQPQHF. The CDR3 coding sequence is TGCAGCGTTGAAGGGACAGCCAATCAGCCCCAGCATTTT.

The gene calls are TRBV28 and TRBJ2-3, with D uncertain. In germline, CDR1 is MDHEN, CDR2 SYDVKM. Trimming took 4 bases from V and 3 from J, leaving 11 bases between them. There are 14 residues in the CDR3. The CDR3 region is CASSSPIYTDTQYF. In DNA form, the CDR3 reads TGTGCCAGCAGTTCTCCCATCTATACAGATACGCAGTATTTT.

The chain joins TRBV6-4 to TRBJ2-6; D is undetermined. CDR1 MRHNA and CDR2 SNTAGT come from the germline V gene. V was trimmed by 6 bases and J by 4 bases, leaving 13 bases between them. The CDR3 extends over 15 amino acids. CDR3: CASSPTTVGANVLTF. The CDR3 DNA sequence: TGTGCCAGCAGCCCTACGACGGTCGGGGCCAACGTCCTGACTTTC.

J is TRBJ1-1 and V is TRBV14; the D is unclear. This CDR3 has 14 amino acids. V dropped 4 bases and J dropped 2 bases, with 11 bases sitting between them. The germline V gene has CDR1 SGHDN and CDR2 FVKESK. CDR3 residues: CASSLQPGNTEAFF. CDR3 in DNA: TGTGCCAGCAGCCTACAACCGGGAAACACTGAAGCTTTCTTT.

A single count supports this clone. The CDR3 here is CASSQNRGADTQYF. The CDR3 region has the DNA TGTGCCAGCTCACAGAACAGGGGAGCAGATACGCAGTATTTT. The gene calls are TRBV18 and TRBJ2-3, with 7 bases aligning to TRBD1. The CDR3 runs 14 residues. Germline V gene sequence: CDR1 KGHSH, CDR2 LQKENI. J gave up 4 bases and V 4 bases, and 5 bases lay outside the gene matches.

V gene TRBV20-1 combines with J gene TRBJ2-7; the D is unclear. Germline loops: CDR1 DFQATT, CDR2 SNEGSKA (reference sequence). CDR3 length: 11 residues. The V and J ends lost 2 bases and 3 bases respectively, with 5 bases between them. CDR3 sequence reads: CSARHGYEQYF. The CDR3 region has the DNA TGCAGTGCTAGACATGGCTACGAGCAGTACTTC.

The chain uses TRBV19 and TRBJ2-5, with D maybe TRBD2 (7 bases). The CDR3 contains 14 residues. Trimming took off 7 bases at V and 3 bases at J, with 15 bases between the two ends. Germline loops: CDR1 LNHDA, CDR2 SQIVND (reference sequence). CDR3 sequence: CASKGGDSKETQYF. The DNA of the CDR3 is TGTGCCAGTAAGGGGGGGGACTCTAAAGAGACCCAGTACTTC.

J is TRBJ2-5 and V is TRBV7-8, with 8 bases identical to TRBD2. Germline V gene data show CDR1 as SGHVS and CDR2 as FQNEAQ. This CDR3 has 18 amino acids. V was clipped by 2 bases and J by 4 bases; unmatched bases: 15. In nucleotides, the CDR3 is TGTGCCAGCAGCTTATACCCCTCGGGGGGGACTGGAGGAGAGACCCAGTACTTC. Translated, it gives CASSLYPSGGTGGETQYF.

The rearrangement uses TRBV5-4 and TRBJ2-2; maybe TRBD2 (6 bases). The CDR3 has 13 amino acids. V lost 3 bases and J lost 5, with 8 bases in between. CDR1 and CDR2 (germline): SGHNT, YYREEE (reference sequence). CDR3: CASSSTSTGELFF. The CDR3 bases are TGTGCCAGCAGCTCGACTAGTACCGGGGAGCTGTTTTTT.

The chain joins TRBV28 to TRBJ1-1; a possible D gene is TRBD1 (5 bases). This CDR3 is 11 amino acids long. Germline V gives CDR1 MDHEN, CDR2 SYDVKM. Trimming removed 5 bases from V and 8 bases from J, with 9 bases in between. The CDR3 here is CASSAGTEAFF. The DNA for the CDR3 is TGTGCCAGCAGTGCCGGGACGGAAGCTTTCTTT.

The chain has TRBV19 and TRBJ2-5; D might be TRBD1 or TRBD2, each matching 5 bases. The germline gives CDR1 LNHDA, CDR2 SQIVND (reference sequence). The V gene lost 4 bases and the J gene lost 5 bases, with 11 bases spanning the gap. This CDR3 contains 13 residues. CDR3 sequence (DNA): TGTGCCAGTAGTAGGGCAGGGACGGAGACCCAGTACTTC. This translates into CASSRAGTETQYF.

CDR3 bases: TGTGCCAGTAGTATGGTGGGAGCGAATGAGCAGTTCTTC. It is translated as CASSMVGANEQFF. The gene calls are TRBV19 and TRBJ2-1, with D perhaps matching TRBD2 (5 bases). V was clipped by 3 bases and J by 7 bases, with 10 bases between them. There are 13 residues in the CDR3. Per germline, CDR1 LNHDA and CDR2 SQIVND (reference sequence).

The rearrangement links TRBV5-1 to TRBJ1-2; the D gene is possibly TRBD1 (6 bases). The germline gives CDR1 SGHRS, CDR2 YFSETQ. Trimming removed 3 bases from V and 4 bases from J, with 13 bases in between. This CDR3 spans 14 amino acids. CDR3 region: CASSSPGVGYGYTF. DNA for the CDR3: TGCGCCAGCAGCTCTCCAGGGGTAGGCTATGGCTACACCTTC.

The rearrangement uses TRBV10-3 and TRBJ2-7; no definite D call. The CDR3 sequence is 11 residues long. CDR1 is ENHRY and CDR2 is SYGVKD in the germline V gene. CDR3 sequence: CAISESWRLTV. The CDR3, as DNA: TGTGCCATCAGTGAGTCGTGGAGACTCACAGTC.

CDR3 residues: CASSIVGGDTNEQFF. The CDR3 bases are TGTGCCAGTAGTATAGTAGGCGGGGACACCAATGAGCAGTTCTTC. The rearrangement joins TRBV19 to TRBJ2-1, with D tentatively TRBD1 or TRBD2 (6 bases each). The CDR3 spans 15 residues. Trimming shortened V by 1 base and J by 6 bases, and 13 bases separated the two germline ends. Germline values: CDR1 LNHDA, CDR2 SQIVND (reference sequence).

The rearrangement uses TRBV6-5 and TRBJ1-1; no clear D gene. Per the germline V gene, CDR1 is MNHEY and CDR2 is SVGAGI. The CDR3 covers 13 residues. V lost 0 bases and J 10 bases, leaving 12 bases between the germline ends. In nucleotides, the CDR3 is TGTGCCAGCAGTTACTCTGTGGGGTTTGGAGCTTTCTTT. The encoded protein is CASSYSVGFGAFF.

V usage is TRBV5-1 and J usage is TRBJ1-6; 10 nucleotides agree with TRBD1. Unmatched junction bases numbered 5, after V lost 3 bases and J lost 5 bases. There are 16 residues in the CDR3. Germline V gene sequence: CDR1 SGHRS, CDR2 YFSETQ. CDR3 loop: CASSSGQGTNNSPLHF. The CDR3 nucleotides read TGCGCCAGCAGCTCGGGACAGGGGACGAATAATTCACCCCTCCACTTT.

V gene TRBV7-9 combines with J gene TRBJ2-5; no definite D call. CDR1 is SEHNR, CDR2 FQNEAQ, per germline (reference sequence). The V and J ends lost 5 bases and 3 bases respectively, with 7 bases between them. This CDR3 comprises 12 residues. CDR3 region: CASSVTEETQYF. The DNA of the CDR3 is TGTGCCAGCAGCGTTACCGAAGAGACCCAGTACTTC.

The rearrangement joins TRBV11-2 to TRBJ1-2; 10 bases match TRBD1. The V segment lost 5 bases and the J segment 5 bases; nucleotides outside the gene matches: 11. The CDR3 has 16 amino acids. Germline V gene sequence: CDR1 SGHAT, CDR2 FQNNGV. DNA for the CDR3: TGTGCCAGCAGCACATTGAGACAGGGGGCCCAGTATGGCTACACCTTC. As protein: CASSTLRQGAQYGYTF.